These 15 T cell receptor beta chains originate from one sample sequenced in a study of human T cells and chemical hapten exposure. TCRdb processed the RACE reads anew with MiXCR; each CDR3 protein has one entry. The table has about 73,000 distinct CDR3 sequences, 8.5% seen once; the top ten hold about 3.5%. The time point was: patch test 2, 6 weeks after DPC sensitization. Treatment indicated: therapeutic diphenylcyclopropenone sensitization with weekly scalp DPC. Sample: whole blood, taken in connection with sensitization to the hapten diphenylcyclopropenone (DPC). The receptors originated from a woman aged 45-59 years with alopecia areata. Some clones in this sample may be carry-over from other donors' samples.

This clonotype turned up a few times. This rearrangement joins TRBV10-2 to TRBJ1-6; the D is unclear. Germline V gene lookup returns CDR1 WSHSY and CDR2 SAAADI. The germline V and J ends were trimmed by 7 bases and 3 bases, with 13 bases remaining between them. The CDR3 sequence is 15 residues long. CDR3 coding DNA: TGCGCCAGCACGGCTTTAACGGTCTATAATTCACCCCTCCACTTT. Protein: CASTALTVYNSPLHF.

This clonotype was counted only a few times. CDR3 sequence reads: CASRAGRSGYNSPLHF. As DNA, the CDR3 is TGTGCCAGCAGGGCAGGTCGATCGGGGTATAATTCACCCCTCCACTTT. The chain carries TRBV2 and TRBJ1-6; D is uncertain. V lost 6 bases to trimming and J lost 4 bases, with 16 bases between them. The CDR3 consists of 16 residues. CDR1 and CDR2 from the germline V gene are SNHLY and FYNNEI.

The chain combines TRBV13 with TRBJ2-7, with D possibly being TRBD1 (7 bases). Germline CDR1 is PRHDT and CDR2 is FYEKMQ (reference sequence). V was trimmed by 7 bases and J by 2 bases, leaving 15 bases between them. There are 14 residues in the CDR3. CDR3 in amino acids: CASTPGGQPYEQYF. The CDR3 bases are TGTGCCAGCACCCCCGGGGGACAGCCCTACGAGCAGTACTTC.

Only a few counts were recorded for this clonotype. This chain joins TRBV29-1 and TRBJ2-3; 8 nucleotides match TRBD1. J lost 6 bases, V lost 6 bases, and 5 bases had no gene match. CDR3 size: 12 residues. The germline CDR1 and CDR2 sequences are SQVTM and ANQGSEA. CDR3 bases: TGCAGCGTCAGGGGGCAGTGGGATACGCAGTATTTT. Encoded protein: CSVRGQWDTQYF.

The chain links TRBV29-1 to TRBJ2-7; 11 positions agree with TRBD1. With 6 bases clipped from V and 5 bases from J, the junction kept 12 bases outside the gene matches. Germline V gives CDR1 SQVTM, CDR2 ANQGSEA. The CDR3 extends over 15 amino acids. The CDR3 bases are TGCAGCGTCCTCCCCGGACAGGGGGCTTTGCACGAGCAGTACTTC. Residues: CSVLPGQGALHEQYF.

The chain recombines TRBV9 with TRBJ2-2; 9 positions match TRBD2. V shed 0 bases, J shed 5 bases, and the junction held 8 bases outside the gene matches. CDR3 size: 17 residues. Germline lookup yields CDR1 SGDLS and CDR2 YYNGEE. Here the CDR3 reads CASSVAAAGGWTGELFF. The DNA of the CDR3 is TGTGCCAGCAGCGTAGCTGCGGCGGGAGGGTGGACCGGGGAGCTGTTTTTT.

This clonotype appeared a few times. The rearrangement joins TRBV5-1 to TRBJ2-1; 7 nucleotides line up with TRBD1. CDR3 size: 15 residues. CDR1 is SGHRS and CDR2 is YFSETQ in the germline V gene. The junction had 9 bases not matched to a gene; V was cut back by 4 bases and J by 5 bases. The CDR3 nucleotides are TGCGCCAGCAGCCCGGACAGGCCTGAAAACAATGAGCAGTTCTTC. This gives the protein CASSPDRPENNEQFF.

The CDR3 bases are TGTGCCAGCAGCTCTAGCGGGGGGGCCTTGAGAACCGGGGAGCTGTTTTTT. This encodes CASSSSGGALRTGELFF. The chain has TRBV7-3 and TRBJ2-2; 12 bases map to TRBD2. Germline trimming cut 4 bases from V and 5 bases from J; bases unmatched to any gene: 8. The CDR3 totals 17 residues. CDR1 SGHTA and CDR2 FQGTGA come from the germline V gene.

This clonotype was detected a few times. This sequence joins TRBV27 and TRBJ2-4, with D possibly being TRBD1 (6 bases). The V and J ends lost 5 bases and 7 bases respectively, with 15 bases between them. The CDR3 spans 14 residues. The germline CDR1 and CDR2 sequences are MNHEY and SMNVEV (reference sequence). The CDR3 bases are TGTGCCAGCAGTCTTACGGAAAGGGGGAACATTCAGTACTTC. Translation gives CASSLTERGNIQYF.

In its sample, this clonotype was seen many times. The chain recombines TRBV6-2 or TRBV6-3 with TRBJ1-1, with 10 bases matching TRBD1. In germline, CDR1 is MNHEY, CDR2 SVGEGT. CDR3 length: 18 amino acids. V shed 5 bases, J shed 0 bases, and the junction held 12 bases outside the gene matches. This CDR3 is CASSPRRDRGLMNTEAFF. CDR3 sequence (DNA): TGTGCCAGCAGTCCCCGTCGGGACAGGGGCTTAATGAACACTGAAGCTTTCTTT.

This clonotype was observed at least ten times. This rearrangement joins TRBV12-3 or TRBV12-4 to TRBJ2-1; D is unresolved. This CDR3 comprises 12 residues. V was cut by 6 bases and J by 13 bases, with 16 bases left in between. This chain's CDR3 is CASRSNGYPQFF. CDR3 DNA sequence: TGTGCCAGCAGGTCCAACGGTTATCCTCAGTTCTTC.

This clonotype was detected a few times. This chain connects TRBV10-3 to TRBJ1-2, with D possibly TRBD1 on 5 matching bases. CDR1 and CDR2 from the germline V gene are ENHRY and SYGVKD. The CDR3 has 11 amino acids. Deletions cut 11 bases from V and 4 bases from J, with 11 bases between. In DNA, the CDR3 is TGTGCCGCGGGGGAGGGCTATGGCTACACCTTC. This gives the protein CAAGEGYGYTF.

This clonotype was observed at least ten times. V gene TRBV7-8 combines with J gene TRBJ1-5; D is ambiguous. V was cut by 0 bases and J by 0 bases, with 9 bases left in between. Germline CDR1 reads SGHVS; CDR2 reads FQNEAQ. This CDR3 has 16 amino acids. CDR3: CASSLARSVSNQPQHF. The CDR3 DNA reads TGTGCCAGCAGCTTAGCGCGATCGGTTAGCAATCAGCCCCAGCATTTT. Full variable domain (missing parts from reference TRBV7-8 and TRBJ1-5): GAGVSQSPRYKVAKRGQDVALRCDPISGHVSLFWYQQALGQGPEFLTYFQNEAQLDKSGLPSDRFFAERPEGSVSTLKIQRTQQEDSAVYLCASSLARSVSNQPQHFGDGTRLSIL.

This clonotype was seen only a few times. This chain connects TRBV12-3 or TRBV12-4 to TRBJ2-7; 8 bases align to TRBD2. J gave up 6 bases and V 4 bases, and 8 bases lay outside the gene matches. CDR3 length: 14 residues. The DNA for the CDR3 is TGTGCCAGCAGTTGGGGCGGGGGGATCGGCGAGCAGTACTTC. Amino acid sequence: CASSWGGGIGEQYF.

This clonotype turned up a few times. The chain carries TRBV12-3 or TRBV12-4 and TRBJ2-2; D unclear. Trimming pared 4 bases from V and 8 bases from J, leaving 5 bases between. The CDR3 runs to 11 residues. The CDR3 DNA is TGTGCCAGCAGTTCCGGGGGGGAGCTGTTTTTT. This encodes CASSSGGELFF.